The 20 T cell receptor beta chains in this list originate from one sample, sequenced in a study of CD8+ T cells in alopecia areata. It was cDNA, reverse transcribed from extracted RNA, that served as the sequencing template. Here immunoSEQ multiplex PCR was the method, and the copy in TCRdb shows in-frame clones only, minus some. Among 150,000 to 200,000 clones listed, roughly 70% were seen once. The source material was CD8+ T cells sorted from blood, sampled at week 0. The receptors derive from a human donor with alopecia areata.

The rearrangement joins TRBV7-6 to TRBJ1-1, with D uncertain. Per the germline V gene, CDR1 is SGHVS and CDR2 is FNYEAQ. This CDR3 spans 13 amino acids. The V end was cut by 0 bases, the J end by 0 bases, with 2 bases between. The chain's CDR3 is CASSLALNTEAFF. Here the CDR3 DNA reads TGTGCCAGCAGCTTAGCTCTGAACACTGAAGCTTTCTTT.

V and J are TRBV13 and TRBJ1-1, with 10 bases aligning to TRBD1. The CDR3 consists of 16 residues. In germline, CDR1 is PRHDT, CDR2 FYEKMQ (reference sequence). J was trimmed by 0 bases and V by 5 bases; bases with no gene match: 6. The CDR3 DNA reads TGTGCCAGCAGCAGCGGGACAGGGGAAATGAACACTGAAGCTTTCTTT. This codes for CASSSGTGEMNTEAFF.

J is TRBJ2-3 and V is TRBV29-1; the match to TRBD2 covers 9 bases. Trimming cost V 6 bases and J 4 bases; bases outside gene matches: 14. Looked up from germline, CDR1 is SQVTM and CDR2 is ANQGSEA. The CDR3 loop spans 16 amino acids. As DNA, the CDR3 is TGCAGCGTCCGGCTTATTGGGCGGGGGGGCCCAGATACGCAGTATTTT. It codes for CSVRLIGRGGPDTQYF.

This chain uses TRBV27 with TRBJ1-6; 12 bases are a match to TRBD1. V was pared by 5 bases and J by 8 bases, with 7 bases of the junction left unmatched. The length of the CDR3 is 16 residues. Germline lookup yields CDR1 MNHEY and CDR2 SMNVEV (reference sequence). DNA of the CDR3: TGTGCCAGCAGTCCCAGGGGACAGGGGGCAGATTCACCCCTCCACTTT. This translates into CASSPRGQGADSPLHF.

The rearrangement joins TRBV29-1 to TRBJ2-1; no firm D call. From germline, CDR1 is SQVTM and CDR2 ANQGSEA. Trimming took off 2 bases at V and 0 bases at J, with 8 bases between the two ends. The CDR3 runs to 14 residues. The CDR3 region has the DNA TGCAGCGTTGAATCCGTTGGCTCCTACAATGAGCAGTTCTTC. Residues: CSVESVGSYNEQFF.

V and J are TRBV13 and TRBJ2-3; 8 bases agree with TRBD1. CDR3 length: 17 residues. The V segment lost 5 bases and the J segment 4 bases; nucleotides outside the gene matches: 14. Germline lookup yields CDR1 PRHDT and CDR2 FYEKMQ (reference sequence). The CDR3 loop reads CASSPNLGQGEADTQYF. CDR3 DNA sequence: TGTGCCAGCAGCCCCAACCTCGGACAGGGAGAGGCAGATACGCAGTATTTT. The variable domain in full, with the rest retrieved from reference TRBV13 and TRBJ2-3, is AAGVIQSPRHLIKEKRETATLKCYPIPRHDTVYWYQQGPGQDPQFLISFYEKMQSDKGSIPDRFSAQQFSDYHSELNMSSLELGDSALYFCASSPNLGQGEADTQYFGPGTRLTVL.

The rearrangement uses TRBV9 and TRBJ2-1; 11 nucleotides align to TRBD2. The CDR3 consists of 16 residues. J was trimmed by 6 bases and V by 3 bases; bases with no gene match: 8. Looked up from germline, CDR1 is SGDLS and CDR2 is YYNGEE. This CDR3 reads CASSGGTSGYPNEQFF. DNA of the CDR3: TGTGCCAGCAGCGGGGGGACTAGCGGATACCCCAATGAGCAGTTCTTC.

The rearrangement joins TRBV5-1 to TRBJ2-7; TRBD1 might be the D (6 bases). V lost 3 bases and J 6 bases, leaving 19 bases between the germline ends. Germline V gene data show CDR1 as SGHRS and CDR2 as YFSETQ. The CDR3 sequence is 15 residues long. This chain's CDR3 is CASSSTGVGGPEQYF. The CDR3 DNA follows: TGCGCCAGCAGCTCAACCGGGGTAGGGGGTCCCGAGCAGTACTTC.

This chain uses TRBV27 with TRBJ1-4, with D unclear. In germline, CDR1 is MNHEY, CDR2 SMNVEV (reference sequence). This CDR3 spans 17 amino acids. Between the trimmed V and J ends, which lost 3 bases and 1 base, there was a span of 15 bases. The CDR3 loop reads CASSLSTSYLTNEKLFF. DNA of the CDR3: TGTGCCAGCAGTTTGTCGACATCCTACCTAACTAATGAAAAACTGTTTTTT.

This chain uses TRBV7-9 with TRBJ2-5, with TRBD2 matching 7 bases. Germline CDR1 SEHNR, CDR2 FQNEAQ (reference sequence). This CDR3 contains 11 residues. CDR3 coding DNA: TGTGCGGCGGGGGTTGGGGAGACCCAGTACTTC. Protein sequence: CAAGVGETQYF.

The rearrangement uses TRBV30 and TRBJ1-2; unclear D gene. The CDR3 length is 13 residues. The germline V gene encodes CDR1 GTSNPN and CDR2 SVGIG (reference sequence). Trimming stripped 0 bases from V and 4 bases from J, with 9 bases between. CDR3 bases: TGTGCCTGGAGTGTACGGCATCCCTATGGCTACACCTTC. It encodes CAWSVRHPYGYTF.

Comment on this clone: This sample also contains other DNA sequences that code for the same CDR3. The chain employs TRBV2 and TRBJ2-7, with D perhaps being TRBD1 or TRBD2 (5 bases each). The germline V gene has CDR1 SNHLY and CDR2 FYNNEI. V was cut by 8 bases and J by 6 bases, with 8 bases left in between. The CDR3 extends over 10 amino acids. CDR3 residues: CASQGREQYF. CDR3 bases: TGTGCCAGCCAGGGACGCGAGCAGTACTTC.

The V call is TRBV10-2, the J call TRBJ2-7; 10 bases map to TRBD2. This CDR3 has 13 residues. V dropped 9 bases and J dropped 3; count of bases not matched to a gene: 5. CDR1 WSHSY and CDR2 SAAADI come from the germline V gene. CDR3 DNA: TGCGCCAGTACTAGCGGGGAGAACTACGAGCAGTACTTC. Its translation: CASTSGENYEQYF.

The chain links TRBV25-1 to TRBJ2-5; D is possibly TRBD2 (6 bases). V was shortened by 5 bases and J by 3 bases, with 10 bases between the two germline ends. The CDR3 sequence is 13 residues long. CDR1 and CDR2 from the germline V gene are MGHDK and SYGVNS. In DNA form, the CDR3 reads TGTGCCAGCAGTTTACGGGAGAAAGAGACCCAGTACTTC. Amino acids: CASSLREKETQYF.

This chain connects TRBV7-6 to TRBJ2-7; D is unresolved. The CDR3 has 13 residues. CDR1 and CDR2 (germline): SGHVS, FNYEAQ. Between the trimmed V and J ends, which lost 1 base and 2 bases, there was a span of 6 bases. CDR3 amino acids: CASSLDGTYEQYF. The DNA of the CDR3 is TGTGCCAGCAGCTTAGACGGTACCTACGAGCAGTACTTC. Together with reference TRBV7-6 and TRBJ2-7, the CDR3 gives the full variable domain: GAGVSQSPRYKVTKRGQDVALRCDPISGHVSLYWYRQALGQGPEFLTYFNYEAQQDKSGLPNDRFSAERPEGSISTLTIQRTEQRDSAMYRCASSLDGTYEQYFGPGTRLTVT.

The chain links TRBV30 to TRBJ2-1; D may be TRBD1 or TRBD2 (6 bases each). The CDR3 totals 14 residues. V was pared by 2 bases and J by 4 bases, with 12 bases between. Germline V gene sequence: CDR1 GTSNPN, CDR2 SVGIG (reference sequence). The CDR3 nucleotides read TGTGCCTGGAGTCCGGGGGCGGGGTACAATGAGCAGTTCTTC. This sequence encodes CAWSPGAGYNEQFF.

The chain has TRBV11-2 and TRBJ2-5; TRBD2 might be the D (5 bases). Trimming left V 1 base short and J 4 bases short, with 10 bases between. CDR3 length: 14 amino acids. CDR1 and CDR2 from the germline V gene are SGHAT and FQNNGV. The CDR3 here is CASSLGRGPETQYF. The CDR3 DNA follows: TGTGCCAGCAGCTTAGGGAGAGGGCCAGAGACCCAGTACTTC.

The genes are TRBV4-2 and TRBJ1-5; D is unclear. The CDR3 has 14 residues. V was cut by 1 base and J by 2 bases, with 6 bases left in between. The germline V gene encodes CDR1 LGHNA and CDR2 YNFKEQ. CDR3 nucleotides: TGTGCCAGCAGCCAAGCCGGGGGCAATCAGCCCCAGCATTTT. It is translated as CASSQAGGNQPQHF.

The sample holds a few counts of this clone. The chain has TRBV29-1 and TRBJ1-2; D possibly corresponds to TRBD1 (6 bases). In germline, CDR1 is SQVTM, CDR2 ANQGSEA. This CDR3 spans 11 amino acids. Trimming stripped 7 bases from V and 9 bases from J, with 15 bases between. CDR3 protein: CSALKGQSYTF. CDR3 DNA: TGCAGCGCCCTCAAAGGACAGAGCTACACCTTC.

The V and J genes are TRBV13 and TRBJ1-2; D is undetermined. The V end lost 5 bases, the J end lost 6 bases, and 16 bases lay between the germline ends. Germline lookup yields CDR1 PRHDT and CDR2 FYEKMQ (reference sequence). This CDR3 is built from 14 residues. The CDR3 sequence: CASSQTLEGDGYTF. CDR3 in DNA: TGTGCCAGCAGCCAAACCCTGGAGGGAGATGGCTACACCTTC.